The clone carrying this TCR beta chain was seen only a few times. Profiled with immunoSEQ multiplex PCR; TCRdb holds only in-frame clones, not every one. The table lists approximately 310,000 clones, roughly 85% of them singletons. The sample comes from a study of blood T cell repertoires in COVID-19. Study-level information: Samples of COVID-19 (acute and convalescent) were obtained from the United States, Italy and Spain.

Researchers sorted participants into cohorts using their self-reported clinical history. The CDR3 loop spans 15 amino acids. Germline assignment: CDR1 SGHTA and CDR2 FQGNSA. The germline V and J ends were trimmed by 3 bases and 7 bases, with 13 bases remaining between them. The receptor was derived from a woman under 40 who had been exposed to COVID-19. The chain employs TRBV7-2 and TRBJ1-6; perhaps TRBD1 as D (5 bases). Sequencing was carried out using PBMCs or T cells enriched from blood (not recorded which). The DNA of the CDR3 is TGTGCCAGCAGCTTTGGTCAGGGTAGCAATTCACCCCTCCACTTT. Amino acids: CASSFGQGSNSPLHF.